The 27 T cell receptor beta chains given below trace back to one sample, sequenced in a study of cytomegalovirus exposure and HLA in healthy donors. PCR employed 60 Vbeta and 13 Jbeta primers. Produced via immunoSEQ multiplex PCR; TCRdb's table is partial and in-frame only. The table shows 120,000 to 150,000 clones, with around 85% occurring only once. The sample taken for sequencing was PBMCs. The receptors here all came from a woman between 50 and 59 years old in good health and CMV-seropositive.

The chain recombines TRBV19 with TRBJ2-2; 9 bases are shared with TRBD1. V shed 7 bases and J 4 bases; nucleotides not matched to a gene: 13. Germline loops: CDR1 LNHDA, CDR2 SQIVND (reference sequence). The CDR3 consists of 17 residues. The CDR3 here is CASKRTGARGGTGELFF. CDR3 coding DNA: TGTGCCAGTAAACGGACAGGGGCGCGCGGGGGCACCGGGGAGCTGTTTTTT.

The CDR3: CASSVRLAGGPSGVTDTQYF. In nucleotides, the CDR3 is TGTGCCAGCAGCGTTAGACTAGCGGGGGGGCCTAGTGGAGTGACAGATACGCAGTATTTT. V usage is TRBV9 and J usage is TRBJ2-3; TRBD2 matches 14 bases. The V gene's germline CDR1 is SGDLS and CDR2 YYNGEE. V gave up 2 bases and J gave up 3 bases; unmatched junction bases: 14. There are 20 residues in the CDR3.

CDR3 nucleotides: TGTGCCAGCAGTAGTGGACTAGCGGGGGACTACGAGCAGTACTTC. Its translation is CASSSGLAGDYEQYF. The chain joins TRBV6-5 to TRBJ2-7; 13 positions match TRBD2. This CDR3 comprises 15 residues. Trimming removed 5 bases from V and 3 bases from J; junction bases left unmatched: 4. The germline gives CDR1 MNHEY, CDR2 SVGAGI.

The genes are TRBV14 and TRBJ2-1, with 8 bases matching TRBD2. CDR1 is SGHDN and CDR2 is FVKESK in the germline V gene. The CDR3 sequence is 15 residues long. J lost 4 bases, V lost 10 bases, and 12 bases had no gene match. As DNA, the CDR3 is TGTGCCACCGCACCCCGGGGGGGGTTTTACAATGAGCAGTTCTTC. It yields the protein CATAPRGGFYNEQFF.

Here the CDR3 DNA reads TGTGCCTGGAGTGCTGGTACAGGGTTTCAGCCCCAGCATTTT. It translates to CAWSAGTGFQPQHF. This chain uses TRBV30 with TRBJ1-5; D possibly corresponds to TRBD1 (6 bases). The CDR3 is 14 residues long. Germline V gene sequence: CDR1 GTSNPN, CDR2 SVGIG (reference sequence). V dropped 1 base and J dropped 6 bases, with 13 bases sitting between them.

The CDR3: CAWRLGRGTDTQYF. CDR3 coding DNA: TGTGCCTGGAGGTTGGGCAGGGGGACAGATACGCAGTATTTT. The chain links TRBV30 to TRBJ2-3; TRBD1 matches 7 bases. The CDR3 extends over 14 amino acids. The germline V gene has CDR1 GTSNPN and CDR2 SVGIG (reference sequence). The V and J ends lost 3 bases and 3 bases, in that order; junction bases with no gene match: 6.

The genes are TRBV29-1 and TRBJ2-7, with D tentatively TRBD1 (6 bases). Germline loops: CDR1 SQVTM, CDR2 ANQGSEA. This CDR3 has 14 residues. V lost 5 bases to trimming and J lost 0 bases, with 14 bases between them. The CDR3 nucleotides read TGCAGCGTTCAAGGGCAGGGGAACTCCTACGAGCAGTACTTC. Translation: CSVQGQGNSYEQYF.

This rearrangement joins TRBV4-1 to TRBJ2-7; D is perhaps TRBD1 (5 bases). The CDR3 is 16 amino acids. CDR1 and CDR2 from the germline V gene are MGHRA and YSYEKL. V lost 0 bases, J lost 2 bases, and 14 bases lay in between. The DNA for the CDR3 is TGCGCCAGCAGCCAAGACGGTCGACAGTTTCCCTACGAGCAGTACTTC. It is translated as CASSQDGRQFPYEQYF.

This clone was seen just once. This chain connects TRBV25-1 to TRBJ2-7, with a weak D call TRBD2 (7 bases). Trimming removed 2 bases from V and 5 bases from J, with 13 bases in between. The CDR3 runs to 14 residues. Germline CDR1 reads MGHDK; CDR2 reads SYGVNS. CDR3 bases: TGTGCCAGCAGTGAAGGGGGGGCTCCCCACGAGCAGTACTTC. Protein: CASSEGGAPHEQYF.

This clone was seen a handful of times. The chain has TRBV2 and TRBJ1-3, with 7 nucleotides matching TRBD1. The CDR3 contains 17 residues. The germline gives CDR1 SNHLY, CDR2 FYNNEI. Trimming at V came to 8 bases and at J to 0 bases, leaving 13 bases not matched to a gene. The CDR3 sequence: CASAGGTEVHSGNTIYF. The CDR3 DNA reads as TGTGCCAGCGCGGGGGGGACAGAAGTTCACTCTGGAAACACCATATATTTT.

Comments on this clone: Sequence at one end of the junction differs from germline and may be a read error. This sample also contains other DNA sequences that code for the same CDR3. The chain carries TRBV6-5 and TRBJ1-1; a possible D gene is TRBD1 (5 bases). CDR3 length equals 12 residues. Germline-derived CDR1 and CDR2 are MNHEY and SVGAGI. This CDR3 reads CASSYGGTEAFF. The CDR3 nucleotides read TGTGCCAGCAGTTACGGGGGGACTGAAGCTTTTTTT.

This clone was seen just once. V usage is TRBV18 and J usage is TRBJ1-1; 9 bases match TRBD1. Germline V lookup: CDR1 KGHSH, CDR2 LQKENI. V trimming: 7 bases; J trimming: 3 bases; junction bases outside the gene matches: 3. This CDR3 has 13 amino acids. For the CDR3, the DNA is TGTGCCAGCTTGGGGACAGGGTACACTGAAGCTTTCTTT. Translated, it gives CASLGTGYTEAFF. Variable domain in full (rest from reference TRBV18 and TRBJ1-1): NAGVMQNPRHLVRRRGQEARLRCSPMKGHSHVYWYRQLPEEGLKFMVYLQKENIIDESGMPKERFSAEFPKEGPSILRIQQVVRGDSAAYFCASLGTGYTEAFFGQGTRLTVV.

The chain joins TRBV6-1 to TRBJ2-7; TRBD1 matches 7 bases. J gave up 1 base and V 7 bases, and 4 bases lay outside the gene matches. Germline V gene data show CDR1 as MNHNS and CDR2 as SASEGT. CDR3 length equals 13 residues. CDR3 DNA: TGTGCCAGCACCAGACAGGGTTCCTACGAGCAGTACTTC. Amino acid sequence: CASTRQGSYEQYF.

The V gene is TRBV6-6, the J gene TRBJ2-1, with a tentative D call TRBD2 (5 bases). This CDR3 is built from 14 residues. Germline V gives CDR1 MNHNY, CDR2 SVGAGI (reference sequence). The germline V and J ends were trimmed by 2 bases and 1 base, with 6 bases remaining between them. CDR3 DNA sequence: TGTGCCAGCAGTTACACGGGATCCTACAATGAGCAGTTCTTC. Its protein product is CASSYTGSYNEQFF.

The V call is TRBV27, the J call TRBJ2-6; 7 nucleotides align to TRBD2. V dropped 2 bases and J dropped 0; count of bases not matched to a gene: 1. Germline V gene sequence: CDR1 MNHEY, CDR2 SMNVEV (reference sequence). The CDR3 runs 16 residues. The CDR3 DNA follows: TGTGCCAGCAGTTTAGGGAGGGGCTCTGGGGCCAACGTCCTGACTTTC. Translating it yields CASSLGRGSGANVLTF.

This clone was observed a handful of times. In nucleotides, the CDR3 is TGTGCCAGCAGTGGCGAACATAATTCACCCCTCCACTTT. Protein sequence: CASSGEHNSPLHF. V and J are TRBV6-1 and TRBJ1-6; no reliable D call. V was pared by 4 bases and J by 5 bases, with 6 bases between. Germline-derived CDR1 and CDR2 are MNHNS and SASEGT. The length of the CDR3 is 13 residues.

This clone appeared a single time. The CDR3 reads CASSVAEYGYTF. DNA of the CDR3: TGTGCCAGCAGCGTAGCAGAATATGGCTACACCTTC. This chain connects TRBV9 to TRBJ1-2; D unresolved. The CDR3 is made up of 12 amino acids. From germline, CDR1 is SGDLS and CDR2 YYNGEE. The germline V and J ends were trimmed by 0 bases and 5 bases, with 5 bases remaining between them.

At least ten counts were recorded for this clone. This chain links TRBV10-3 with TRBJ1-2; 7 bases fit TRBD1. CDR3 length equals 13 residues. From germline, CDR1 is ENHRY and CDR2 SYGVKD. J lost 8 bases, V lost 3 bases, and 6 bases had no gene match. The DNA for the CDR3 is TGTGCCATCAGTGAAGGGACAGTGGGCGGCTACACCTTC. This encodes CAISEGTVGGYTF.

This chain uses TRBV19 with TRBJ1-4; D is possibly TRBD1 (5 bases). The germline gives CDR1 LNHDA, CDR2 SQIVND (reference sequence). Trimming pared 4 bases from V and 2 bases from J, leaving 11 bases between. The CDR3 totals 15 residues. This chain's CDR3 is CASSTRQSTNEKLFF. DNA of the CDR3: TGTGCCAGTAGTACGCGACAGAGTACTAATGAAAAACTGTTTTTT.

The chain is built from TRBV6-5 and TRBJ1-2; TRBD1 might be the D (5 bases). V lost 6 bases and J 1 base, leaving 6 bases between the germline ends. The germline gives CDR1 MNHEY, CDR2 SVGAGI. This CDR3 spans 12 amino acids. The CDR3 sequence is CASSRDNYGYTF. The CDR3 DNA is TGTGCCAGCAGCAGGGATAACTATGGCTACACCTTC.

The J gene is TRBJ2-4, the V gene TRBV7-2, with 11 bases lining up with TRBD1. There are 18 residues in the CDR3. Looked up from germline, CDR1 is SGHTA and CDR2 is FQGNSA. Trimming at V came to 5 bases and at J to 1 base, leaving 10 bases not matched to a gene. The CDR3 DNA reads as TGTGCCAGCAGCGAACGGGACAGGGGGTCCTTGGCCAAAAACATTCAGTACTTC. Translating it yields CASSERDRGSLAKNIQYF.

For this clone: The same CDR3 also results from other DNA sequences found in this sample. The V gene is TRBV7-2, the J gene TRBJ2-1; 13 bases are shared with TRBD2. The junction had 5 bases not matched to a gene; V was cut back by 5 bases and J by 7 bases. This CDR3 region has 15 residues. Germline lookup yields CDR1 SGHTA and CDR2 FQGNSA. For the CDR3, the DNA is TGTGCCAGCAGCCCCGGACTAGCGGGGGCTAATGAGCAGTTCTTC. Amino acids: CASSPGLAGANEQFF.

V gene TRBV11-2 combines with J gene TRBJ2-5; D is unclear. Germline V gene lookup returns CDR1 SGHAT and CDR2 FQNNGV. Trimming took off 0 bases at V and 5 bases at J, with 7 bases between the two ends. This CDR3 is built from 13 residues. The CDR3 DNA reads TGTGCCAGCAGCTTAGACAGAGCGGAGACCCAGTACTTC. Amino acid sequence: CASSLDRAETQYF.

V is TRBV5-6 and J is TRBJ2-2, with 7 bases fitting TRBD1. V trimming: 1 base; J trimming: 8 bases; junction bases outside the gene matches: 11. The germline gives CDR1 SGHDT, CDR2 YYEEEE. The CDR3 length is 16 residues. As DNA, the CDR3 is TGTGCCAGCAGCTTGAAAGGCTACAGGGGCGAAGGGGAGCTGTTTTTT. This sequence encodes CASSLKGYRGEGELFF. Complete variable domain (other parts from reference TRBV5-6 and TRBJ2-2): DAGVTQSPTHLIKTRGQQVTLRCSPKSGHDTVSWYQQALGQGPQFIFQYYEEEERQRGNFPDRFSGHQFPNYSSELNVNALLLGDSALYLCASSLKGYRGEGELFFGEGSRLTVL.

The gene calls are TRBV12-5 and TRBJ1-2; a weak D match, TRBD1 (6 bases). V was pared by 1 base and J by 7 bases, with 13 bases between. Germline lookup yields CDR1 LGHNT and CDR2 FRNRAP. The CDR3 sequence is 14 residues long. The CDR3 is CASGLAITGFGYTF. The CDR3 region has the DNA TGTGCTAGTGGTTTGGCCATTACAGGGTTTGGCTACACCTTC.

The CDR3 nucleotides are TGTGCCAGCAGTCGAATAGCGGGGTATCGGCAGCAGTACTTC. Amino acid sequence: CASSRIAGYRQQYF. The chain uses TRBV6-5 and TRBJ2-7; 8 bases line up with TRBD2. CDR1 and CDR2 (germline): MNHEY, SVGAGI. The CDR3 runs 14 residues. Unmatched junction bases numbered 11, after V lost 5 bases and J lost 8 bases.

The table lists this clone with a few counts. The CDR3 loop is CASSPERDRNTGELFF. The CDR3, as DNA: TGCGCCAGCAGCCCCGAGAGGGACAGGAACACCGGGGAGCTGTTTTTT. This chain joins TRBV4-3 and TRBJ2-2; 7 bases are shared with TRBD1. Per germline, CDR1 LGHNA and CDR2 YSLEER. J lost 1 base, V lost 4 bases, and 6 bases had no gene match. The CDR3 extends over 16 amino acids.